A selection of T cell receptor beta chains follows, all from one sample in a study of shared T cell receptors in the human thymus. Profiled with immunoSEQ multiplex PCR; TCRdb holds only in-frame clones, not every one. The sample lists over 65,000 clones; 90% to 95% were seen once. Sequences were obtained from thymocytes. These receptors all come from a human donor. Both conserved end residues are part of each CDR3. The D gene is left open where the match is weak. Clone size is not always given. Where it is, it says once, few, many or a class for expanded clones.

TGTGCCAGCAAGGCCACTAGCGGAGTCCCCGATGAGCAGTTCTTC | CASKATSGVPDEQFF | TRBJ2-1 | TRBD2 | TRBV2 | once
TGTGCCAGCTCACGACCTAGCGGGGGGGCCAAGGATGAGCAGTTCTTC | CASSRPSGGAKDEQFF | TRBJ2-1 | TRBD2 | TRBV18 | -
TGCGCCAGCAGCCAAGACCCGGAGAATCAGCCCCAGCATTTT | CASSQDPENQPQHF | TRBJ1-5 | - | TRBV4-1 | -
TGCGCCAGCAGCCACGGCGGGACCCTTTACAATGAGCAGTTCTTC | CASSHGGTLYNEQFF | TRBJ2-1 | - | TRBV4-3 | -
TGTGCCAGCAGTAAGCCGGGACAGGGGGTAGAGACCCAGTACTTC | CASSKPGQGVETQYF | TRBJ2-5 | TRBD1 | TRBV6-5 | -
TGCGCCAGCAGCTTGGCAAACTCTAACTATGGCTACACCTTC | CASSLANSNYGYTF | TRBJ1-2 | - | TRBV5-1 | -
TGTGCCAGCAGCTCGCCCACCTCGGACAGGACTAATGAAAAACTGTTTTTT | CASSSPTSDRTNEKLFF | TRBJ1-4 | TRBD1 | TRBV7-9 | -
TGTGCCAGTAGTAAAACAGTTCTCATAGCCAAAAACATTCAGTACTTC | CASSKTVLIAKNIQYF | TRBJ2-4 | - | TRBV19 | -
TGTGCCAGCAGCATTCCGACAGGGGTCTCTGGAAACACCATATATTTT | CASSIPTGVSGNTIYF | TRBJ1-3 | TRBD1 | TRBV11-2 | -
TGTGCCAGCAGTGAATCTCCCCCACTAGCGGGGGGGCCCAATGAGCAGTTCTTC | CASSESPPLAGGPNEQFF | TRBJ2-1 | TRBD2 | TRBV25-1 | -
TGTGCCAGCAGTTTATTAGGACAGGTATGCTCCTACGAGCAGTACTTC | CASSLLGQVCSYEQYF | TRBJ2-7 | TRBD1 | TRBV28 | few
TGTGCCAGCAGCTTGGTTGGGGGTACCCTACACACAGATACGCAGTATTTT | CASSLVGGTLHTDTQYF | TRBJ2-3 | - | TRBV5-4 | -
TGTGCCAGCAGGGGGGTAGGTGTTCACACCTTC | CASRGVGVHTF | TRBJ1-2 | - | TRBV2 | -
TGCAGCGTTGATCGGGGATCCGGCCTCTATGGCTACACCTTC | CSVDRGSGLYGYTF | TRBJ1-2 | - | TRBV29-1 | -
TGTGCCAGCAAACTGAGATACAGCTCTGGAAACACCATATATTTT | CASKLRYSSGNTIYF | TRBJ1-3 | - | TRBV27 | -
TGTGCTAGTGGTTTGTCCCACGGTGGGACAGGGAACACTGAAGCTTTCTTT | CASGLSHGGTGNTEAFF | TRBJ1-1 | TRBD1 | TRBV12-5 | -
TGTGCCAGTAGTTCCCGGACCACCTCGGGTGAAAAACTGTTTTTT | CASSSRTTSGEKLFF | TRBJ1-4 | - | TRBV19 | -
TGTGCCAGTAGTAATAGCGAGAACACCGGGGAGCTGTTTTTT | CASSNSENTGELFF | TRBJ2-2 | - | TRBV19 | -
TGTGCCAGCAGTACACAGGGGTGCCCTTTC | CASSTQGCPF | TRBJ1-2 | TRBD1 | TRBV2 | -
TGTGCCAGCAGCTTACGCGGGGGACCCCACTCTGGAAACACCATATATTTT | CASSLRGGPHSGNTIYF | TRBJ1-3 | - | TRBV7-2 | -
TGTGCCAGCAGCCCAAGACTAGCGGGGGTCAATGAGCAGTTCTTC | CASSPRLAGVNEQFF | TRBJ2-1 | TRBD2 | TRBV11-3 | -
TGCGCCAGCAGTGAGAGACAGGGAGCCGATGCAACTAATGAAAAACTGTTTTTT | CASSERQGADATNEKLFF | TRBJ1-4 | TRBD1 | TRBV10-1 | -